What follows describes a single TCR beta chain. This clone was observed a handful of times. What this receptor recognizes is not known. Base qualities are missing; no much larger clone stands one base away. From the cysteine up to the phenylalanine, the CDR3 has a length of 14 residues. Only the CDR3 part of the read is kept: 42 bases, read in frame from the first base. V and J lose 5 bases and 5 bases, and a span of 15 bases separates them. For CDR1 and CDR2, the germline V gene lists KGHSH and LQKENI. These data belong to a study of shared clonotypes between healthy human individuals (TCRdb year 2020). Regarding the research as a whole: Three men and two women, aged 18 to 49 years, made up the cohort. Libraries were prepared and TCR repertoires were sequenced by different laboratories using diverse techniques, in order to increase sequencing depth and limit assay-specific biases. Each donor's leukapheresis produced roughly between roughly 0.85 and 10 billion PBMCs. Blood TCR repertoires of roughly 5 healthy adults were deeply sequenced to estimate repertoire size and the extent of clonotype sharing between individuals. For each donor, CD4 naive and CD4 memory were each run on three plates, CD8 naive on two plates, and CD8 memory on one plate.

Using the deep immunoSEQ assay, multiplex PCR amplified TCR CDR3 regions from genomic DNA. Extracted genomic DNA from each cell subset was spread evenly across all wells of several immunoSEQ 96-well plates, with each plate serving as a replicate. For sorted subsets, about 200 ng genomic DNA, equal to about 30,000 T cell genomes, was loaded into each replicate PCR. The purified libraries were quantified using a Qubit 3.0 fluorometer, sized with a Bioanalyzer 2100, and then quantified again using the KAPA Library Quantification kit. Each immunoSEQ 96-well plate was sequenced on its own single-read 150-cycle Illumina NextSeq 550 flow cell. On the authors' methods: Because the immunoSEQ output held only junctional sequences and lacked quality scores, the filtering could not match the filtering applied to full-length reads. To assign V/J genes and CDR3, sequences were annotated using PyIR, a Python wrapper for IgBLAST v1.9, with IMGT germline references. Any read was removed if the V/J assignment was weak (E-value above 1e-6), the CDR3 was missing, or the read contained stop codons, out-of-frame junctions, or ambiguous translated residues. V3J clonotypes were defined by identical inferred V gene, J gene, and CDR3 amino acid sequence. To compute the percentage overlap between repertoires, the number of shared unique clonotypes was divided by the size of the smaller repertoire. Richness of each repertoire was evaluated using RTK rarefaction, the Chao1 estimator, and Recon v2.1 estimates of unobserved clonotypes. Generation probabilities for all TCRbeta clonotypes obtained by the gDNA method from several donors were computed using OLGA. Here the immuneACCESS table is served through TCRdb, limited to in-frame sequences with V and J called. Missing clones are a known gap in these copies; in checked studies unresolved V genes cover under half, and the rest lacks a known reason. V and J calls and clone size come straight from that table; D and trimming were deduced from the DNA. In all, the sample holds 2 million to 2.5 million clones, and around 92% of those were seen once. The top ten hold 0.37% of the sample.

General findings and caveats noted by the study authors: The small number of donors limited the genetic and exposure-history diversity represented. Naive subsets generally had larger estimated clonotype richness than memory subsets. When a few donors were compared, the shared fraction of clonotypes was approximately 5% for naive CD4, over 3% for naive CD8, 2.3% for memory CD4, and 0.35% to 0.5% for memory CD8. Incomplete sequencing was indicated by rarefaction of sorted-subset datasets, despite the large sequencing depth. Based on pairwise subsampling, the degree of clonotype sharing among donors was expected to be affected by sequencing depth. Compared with non-shared clonotypes, clonotypes shared by all four sorted-subset donors had higher generation probabilities. Sampling was restricted to blood, and TCR repertoires in tissues likely differ from the TCR repertoires found in blood.

The donors were healthy, HIV-negative adults who had no recently reported acute infections or vaccinations. Only Caucasian adults living in Nashville, Tennessee, USA were represented among the donors. Magnetic negative selection was used to enrich CD4+ T cells, after which naive cells were positively selected on CD45RA and the negative fraction became the memory subset. After blood collection by leukapheresis, PBMCs were isolated using Ficoll-Histopaque density gradient centrifugation and then cryopreserved in the vapor phase of liquid nitrogen. Analytical flow cytometry was used to check the purity and quantity of each magnetically sorted T cell population. Each sorted fraction had its genomic DNA isolated and then quantified by UV absorbance on a Nanodrop 2000c.

The sequence links TRBV18 to TRBJ1-1; the best D guess is TRBD1, with 6 bases matching. This clonotype was sampled from a young man in good health. Some clones in this sample may be carry-over from other donors' samples. The sample comprised naive CD4+ T cells from PBMCs. Explained via the paper, the cell subset or site label denotes: CD45RA+ positively selected. The CDR3 in this case is CASSTRQAVTEAFF. The DNA sequence is given as TGTGCCAGCTCAACCCGACAGGCAGTGACTGAAGCTTTCTTT. Beyond the CDR3, the reference TRBV18 and TRBJ1-1 genes provide the residues; the full variable domain reads: NAGVMQNPRHLVRRRGQEARLRCSPMKGHSHVYWYRQLPEEGLKFMVYLQKENIIDESGMPKERFSAEFPKEGPSILRIQQVVRGDSAAYFCASSTRQAVTEAFFGQGTRLTVV.